The 25 T cell receptor beta chains below were found in one sample sequenced in a study of blood T cells in healthy people across ages. The second PCR ran about 6 to 11 cycles with a sample-barcoded 5' primer and J-beta primers. From the 5' RACE reads, TCRdb called clonotypes with MiXCR, one entry per CDR3 protein. The table has about 1.5 million distinct CDR3 sequences, roughly 43% seen once. Material: blood. Receptors were obtained from a woman in her late teens or twenties in good health.

This clonotype was seen more than once but under ten times. The V and J genes are TRBV7-6 and TRBJ2-2, with D unresolved. Per germline, CDR1 SGHVS and CDR2 FNYEAQ. The CDR3 contains 13 residues. V was cut by 3 bases and J by 3 bases, with 5 bases left in between. CDR3 nucleotides: TGTGCCAGCAGCTTCGGGTACACCGGGGAGCTGTTTTTT. It specifies CASSFGYTGELFF.

This clonotype was counted only a few times. This may arise from a read error, as a much more abundant clone is one base away. V is TRBV20-1 and J is TRBJ2-5, with 7 bases fitting TRBD2. This CDR3 comprises 14 residues. The germline gives CDR1 DFQATT, CDR2 SNEGSKA (reference sequence). V shed 2 bases and J 11 bases; nucleotides not matched to a gene: 14. The CDR3 loop reads CSARFQRGENEQYF. The DNA for the CDR3 is TGCAGTGCTAGATTCCAGCGGGGAGAAAATGAGCAGTACTTC.

In its sample, this clonotype was seen a few times. The chain links TRBV5-1 to TRBJ2-1, with 8 bases that match TRBD1. CDR3 size: 15 residues. The germline gives CDR1 SGHRS, CDR2 YFSETQ. The trim removed 4 bases at V and 6 bases at J, leaving 9 bases unmatched. Here the CDR3 reads CASSGQGSWSNEQFF. In DNA, the CDR3 is TGCGCCAGCAGCGGACAGGGAAGCTGGAGCAATGAGCAGTTCTTC.

The chain carries TRBV4-2 and TRBJ2-1; 12 positions agree with TRBD2. The CDR3 is 19 amino acids. The V gene's germline CDR1 is LGHNA and CDR2 YNFKEQ. V was clipped by 0 bases and J by 4 bases; unmatched bases: 10. CDR3 protein: CASSQEGTSGRWGYNEQFF. The CDR3 nucleotides read TGTGCCAGCAGCCAAGAGGGTACTAGCGGGAGGTGGGGGTACAATGAGCAGTTCTTC.

The V gene is TRBV4-3, the J gene TRBJ2-7; no firm D call. Gene TRBJ2-5 matches the end of the DNA better, so the J call may be wrong. This CDR3 is built from 14 residues. Germline CDR1 is LGHNA and CDR2 is YSLEER. The CDR3 here is CASSHGSVFETQYF. The CDR3 nucleotides read TGCGCCAGCAGCCACGGGTCAGTTTTTGAGACCCAGTACTTC.

The gene calls are TRBV7-3 and TRBJ2-1, with D possibly being TRBD1 or TRBD2 (5 bases each). The CDR3 length is 15 residues. Per the germline V gene, CDR1 is SGHTA and CDR2 is FQGTGA. Trimming pared 1 base from V and 5 bases from J, leaving 12 bases between. This CDR3 reads CASSLIGTSHNEQFF. The CDR3 region has the DNA TGTGCCAGCAGCTTAATCGGGACGTCGCACAATGAGCAGTTCTTC.

This chain connects TRBV12-3 or TRBV12-4 to TRBJ1-3; no reliable D call. Between the trimmed V and J ends, which lost 7 bases and 4 bases, there was a span of 11 bases. CDR3 length: 13 residues. The chain's CDR3 is CASIYRGGNTIYF. In DNA form, the CDR3 reads TGTGCCAGCATCTACCGCGGGGGAAACACCATATATTTT.

Only a few counts were recorded for this clonotype. V gene TRBV20-1 combines with J gene TRBJ2-3, with D perhaps TRBD2 (7 bases). The length of the CDR3 is 13 residues. Trimming shortened V by 2 bases and J by 5 bases, and 11 bases separated the two germline ends. The V gene's germline CDR1 is DFQATT and CDR2 SNEGSKA (reference sequence). The CDR3 here is CSARRGGLDTQYF. The CDR3 nucleotides read TGCAGTGCTAGAAGGGGGGGCCTAGATACGCAGTATTTT.

The genes are TRBV20-1 and TRBJ2-1; 13 bases are shared with TRBD2. V was clipped by 6 bases and J by 13 bases; unmatched bases: 6. The CDR3 runs 12 residues. Germline values: CDR1 DFQATT, CDR2 SNEGSKA (reference sequence). CDR3 nucleotides: TGCAGTGCCCCCGGACTAGCGGGGGTCCAGTTCTTC. Translation: CSAPGLAGVQFF.

This clonotype was observed a single time. The chain links TRBV21-1 to TRBJ1-2; the listed D gene, TRBD1, was not tested against the DNA. TRBV21-1 is a pseudogene segment. CDR3 length: 14 amino acids. CDR3 loop: CASSKGQGLYGYTF. CDR3 nucleotide sequence: TGTGCCAGCAGCAAAGGACAGGGGTTATATGGCTACACCTTC.

The chain carries TRBV6-2 or TRBV6-3 and TRBJ2-1; 8 bases are a match to TRBD1. With V trimmed by 4 bases and J by 6 bases, 8 bases remained unmatched. The CDR3 has 15 amino acids. CDR1 and CDR2 (germline): MNHEY, SVGEGT. The DNA for the CDR3 is TGTGCCAGCAGTTTGCGGGGACAGGTCGGCAATGAGCAGTTCTTC. As protein: CASSLRGQVGNEQFF.

J is TRBJ2-3 and V is TRBV7-2, with no clear D. V was shortened by 0 bases and J by 1 base, with 11 bases between the two germline ends. The germline CDR1 and CDR2 sequences are SGHTA and FQGNSA. This CDR3 has 16 residues. CDR3 nucleotides: TGTGCCAGCAGCTTAGCTAGTTCCCCCGGCACAGATACGCAGTATTTT. It codes for CASSLASSPGTDTQYF.

This clonotype was recorded many times. CDR3 region: CASSSGADTQYF. Written as DNA, the CDR3 is TGTGCCAGCAGTTCGGGGGCAGATACGCAGTATTTT. The V gene is TRBV7-9, the J gene TRBJ2-3, with D possibly TRBD2 on 6 matching bases. Deletions cut 6 bases from V and 4 bases from J, with 8 bases between. Germline-derived CDR1 and CDR2 are SEHNR and FQNEAQ (reference sequence). This CDR3 has 12 amino acids.

The chain is built from TRBV6-2 or TRBV6-3 and TRBJ2-1, with 10 bases identical to TRBD2. The V segment lost 6 bases and the J segment 6 bases; nucleotides outside the gene matches: 5. CDR1 MNHEY and CDR2 SVGEGT come from the germline V gene. The CDR3 loop spans 14 amino acids. CDR3 residues: CASSLSSGSNEQFF. DNA for the CDR3: TGTGCCAGCAGCCTGTCTAGCGGGAGCAATGAGCAGTTCTTC.

This clonotype was detected a few times. The chain uses TRBV14 and TRBJ2-7; D possibly matches TRBD1 or TRBD2 (5 bases each). V was shortened by 4 bases and J by 2 bases, with 15 bases between the two germline ends. This CDR3 comprises 15 residues. Germline V CDR1 and CDR2: SGHDN, FVKESK. This chain's CDR3 is CASSRAGTLPYEQYF. The CDR3 DNA sequence: TGTGCCAGCAGCCGAGCCGGGACCCTCCCCTACGAGCAGTACTTC.

Comments on this clonotype: Compared with germline, one end of the junction differs, possibly owing to a read error. This sequence joins TRBV7-2 and TRBJ1-4, with D possibly being TRBD1 (6 bases). This CDR3 has 16 amino acids. Looked up from germline, CDR1 is SGHTA and CDR2 is FQGNSA. The chain's CDR3 is CASSLATGWGKGQLFF. For the CDR3, the DNA is TGTGCCAGCAGTTTAGCGACAGGCTGGGGTAAGGGGCAACTGTTTTTT.

The chain joins TRBV6-4 to TRBJ1-1; D is unresolved. The CDR3 covers 13 residues. Germline CDR1 and CDR2: MRHNA and SNTAGT. The ends were cut back, 8 bases at V and 5 bases at J, with 15 bases in the middle. As DNA, the CDR3 is TGTGCCAGCTCTCCCGAGGAGGGAACTGAAGCTTTCTTT. Protein product: CASSPEEGTEAFF.

The chain uses TRBV12-3 or TRBV12-4 and TRBJ1-2; D is uncertain. This CDR3 has 14 amino acids. V lost 5 bases, J lost 1 base, and 11 bases lay in between. The CDR3 here is CASSRGEGNYGYTF. In DNA form, the CDR3 reads TGTGCCAGCAGTCGTGGGGAGGGTAACTATGGCTACACCTTC.

V and J are TRBV20-1 and TRBJ1-1; the D is unclear. Germline assignment: CDR1 DFQATT and CDR2 SNEGSKA (reference sequence). V was clipped by 0 bases and J by 0 bases, with 8 bases between them. This CDR3 is 14 amino acids long. This chain's CDR3 is CSARDRIMNTEAFF. The CDR3 DNA reads TGCAGTGCTAGAGATAGGATTATGAACACTGAAGCTTTCTTT.

This clonotype was detected only a few times. The chain is built from TRBV7-2 and TRBJ1-5; D is unclear. V lost 1 base and J 5 bases, leaving 9 bases between the germline ends. The CDR3 loop spans 14 amino acids. CDR1 SGHTA and CDR2 FQGNSA come from the germline V gene. CDR3 amino acids: CASSLEVGDQPQHF. The DNA for the CDR3 is TGTGCCAGCAGCTTAGAGGTTGGGGATCAGCCCCAGCATTTT. Complete variable domain (other parts from reference TRBV7-2 and TRBJ1-5): GAGVSQSPSNKVTEKGKDVELRCDPISGHTALYWYRQSLGQGLEFLIYFQGNSAPDKSGLPSDRFSAERTGGSVSTLTIQRTQQEDSAVYLCASSLEVGDQPQHFGDGTRLSIL.

The chain couples TRBV3-1 to TRBJ2-7; TRBD2 is a possible D gene (6 bases). Germline loops: CDR1 LGHDT, CDR2 YNNKEL (reference sequence). CDR3 length equals 15 residues. V gave up 3 bases and J gave up 4 bases, with 16 bases separating them. The CDR3: CASSHAGTPQYEQYF. The CDR3, as DNA: TGTGCCAGCAGCCATGCCGGGACTCCGCAATACGAGCAGTACTTC.

The chain has TRBV20-1 and TRBJ1-3, with 7 bases that match TRBD1. This CDR3 is built from 14 residues. After removal of 0 bases from V and 4 bases from J, the junction contained 3 bases not matched to a gene. Germline lookup yields CDR1 DFQATT and CDR2 SNEGSKA (reference sequence). The CDR3 coding sequence is TGCAGTGCTAGAGATCGGGACAGAGGAAACACCATATATTTT. Translated, it gives CSARDRDRGNTIYF.

This clonotype occurred a few times. The gene calls are TRBV2 and TRBJ2-2; D may be TRBD2 (5 bases). This CDR3 is 13 amino acids long. From germline, CDR1 is SNHLY and CDR2 FYNNEI. Trimming removed 6 bases at V and 5 bases at J, with 10 bases between. The CDR3 bases are TGTGCCAGCAGCCCTGAGGGAACCGGGGAGCTGTTTTTT. As protein: CASSPEGTGELFF.

The chain uses TRBV7-2 and TRBJ2-1; 8 positions agree with TRBD2. V was clipped by 5 bases and J by 8 bases; unmatched bases: 17. CDR1 is SGHTA and CDR2 is FQGNSA in the germline V gene. This CDR3 contains 17 residues. The chain's CDR3 is CASSLSPLLRGGDEQFF. As DNA, the CDR3 is TGTGCCAGCAGCCTATCTCCCTTGCTTCGGGGGGGCGATGAGCAGTTCTTC.

This clonotype was detected ten times or more. V is TRBV4-1 and J is TRBJ1-5; D is unresolved. V lost 1 base and J lost 0, with 4 bases in between. The V gene's germline CDR1 is MGHRA and CDR2 YSYEKL. The CDR3 has 14 amino acids. CDR3 DNA: TGCGCCAGCAGCCAAGGGAGTAGCAATCAGCCCCAGCATTTT. This codes for CASSQGSSNQPQHF.